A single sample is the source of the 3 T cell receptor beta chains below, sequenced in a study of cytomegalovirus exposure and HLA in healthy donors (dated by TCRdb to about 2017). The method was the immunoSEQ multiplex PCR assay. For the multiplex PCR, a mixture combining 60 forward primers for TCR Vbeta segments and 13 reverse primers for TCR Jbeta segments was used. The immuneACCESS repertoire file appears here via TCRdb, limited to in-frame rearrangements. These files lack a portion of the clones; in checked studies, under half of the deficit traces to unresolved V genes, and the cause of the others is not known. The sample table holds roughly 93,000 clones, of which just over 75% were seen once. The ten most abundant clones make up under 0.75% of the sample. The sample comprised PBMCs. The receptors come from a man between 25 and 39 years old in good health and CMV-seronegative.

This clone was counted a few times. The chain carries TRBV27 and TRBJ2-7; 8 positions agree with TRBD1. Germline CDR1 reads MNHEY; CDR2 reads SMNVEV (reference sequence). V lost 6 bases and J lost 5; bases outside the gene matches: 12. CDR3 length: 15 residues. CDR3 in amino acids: CASRPRQGMVDEQYF. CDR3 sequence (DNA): TGTGCCAGCAGACCCAGACAGGGGATGGTCGACGAGCAGTACTTC.

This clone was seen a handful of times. The CDR3 reads CASSTGQLNQPQHF. The CDR3 nucleotides are TGTGCCAGCAGCACGGGACAGTTGAACCAGCCCCAGCATTTT. The rearrangement joins TRBV5-6 to TRBJ1-5, with 7 nucleotides matching TRBD1. This CDR3 comprises 14 residues. Germline V gene lookup returns CDR1 SGHDT and CDR2 YYEEEE. Trimming took 4 bases from V and 7 from J; bases not matched to a gene: 8.

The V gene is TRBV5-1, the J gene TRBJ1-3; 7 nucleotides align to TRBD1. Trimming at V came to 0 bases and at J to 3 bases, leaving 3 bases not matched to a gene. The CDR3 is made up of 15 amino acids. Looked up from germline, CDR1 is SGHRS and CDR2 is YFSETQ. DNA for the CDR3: TGCGCCAGCAGCTTGGCCGGGACAGATGGAAACACCATATATTTT. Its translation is CASSLAGTDGNTIYF.